This T cell receptor beta chain derives from a study of cytomegalovirus exposure and HLA in healthy donors. The CDR3 contains 13 residues. The V and J ends lost 4 bases and 5 bases respectively, with 9 bases between them. Germline values: CDR1 ENHRY, CDR2 SYGVKD. Notes on this clone: As yet, its antigen is unknown.

These donors were members of the roughly 110-subject validation cohort, a group separate from the approximately 640-subject first cohort. Overall study findings and caveats: It was found in a later analysis that first-cohort TCR clusters tended to co-occur in the 100 to 150 validation repertoires. Altogether, some 170 TCR beta chains were recorded as cytomegalovirus-associated. Reportedly, cytomegalovirus status was diagnosed with high sensitivity and specificity.

Clones were read by immunoSEQ multiplex PCR, and TCRdb kept only the in-frame ones, dropping some. The table has more than 90,000 clones, over 85% seen once. The TCR originated in a woman between 25 and 40 years old in good health and CMV-seropositive. The chain uses TRBV10-3 and TRBJ1-5; a weak D match, TRBD1 (6 bases). Specimen: PBMCs. CDR3 region: CAISGSGDQPQHF. The CDR3 DNA sequence: TGTGCCATCAGTGGATCAGGGGATCAGCCCCAGCATTTT.